The 14 T cell receptor beta chains below come from one sample, sequenced in a study of cytotoxic CD8 clonotypes in ibrutinib-treated CLL. The repertoire was sequenced with immunoSEQ multiplex PCR; TCRdb's copy has only in-frame clones and lacks some. The repertoire holds some 300,000 clones, with around four fifths as singletons. The sample in question was PBMCs, obtained before ibrutinib treatment. The receptors here all came from a human donor with chronic lymphocytic leukemia.

The chain is built from TRBV30 and TRBJ2-2, with TRBD1 matching 9 bases. V dropped 0 bases and J dropped 5; count of bases not matched to a gene: 4. CDR1 GTSNPN and CDR2 SVGIG come from the germline V gene (reference sequence). There are 15 residues in the CDR3. CDR3 bases: TGTGCCTGGAGTGTACTGGGACAGGGTACCGGGGAGCTGTTTTTT. It specifies CAWSVLGQGTGELFF.

The chain uses TRBV7-8 and TRBJ2-3; the match to TRBD1 covers 7 bases. After removal of 5 bases from V and 3 bases from J, the junction contained 5 bases not matched to a gene. Germline CDR1 reads SGHVS; CDR2 reads FQNEAQ. The CDR3 runs to 14 residues. The CDR3 is CASSQDRLTDTQYF. CDR3 nucleotides: TGTGCCAGCAGCCAGGACAGGTTAACAGATACGCAGTATTTT.

V and J are TRBV5-6 and TRBJ2-5, with 14 bases matching TRBD2. The V gene's germline CDR1 is SGHDT and CDR2 YYEEEE. The CDR3 is 16 residues long. V lost 5 bases, J lost 1 base, and 4 bases stayed unmatched. The CDR3, as DNA: TGTGCCAGCAGTCCGGGACTAGCGGGAGCCCAAGAGACCCAGTACTTC. Amino acid sequence: CASSPGLAGAQETQYF.

J is TRBJ2-1 and V is TRBV15; 8 bases line up with TRBD1. The germline CDR1 and CDR2 sequences are LNHNV and YYDKDF (reference sequence). The CDR3 is 12 amino acids. The V segment lost 8 bases and the J segment 12 bases; nucleotides outside the gene matches: 9. The chain's CDR3 is CATWDRHARQFF. CDR3 nucleotide sequence: TGTGCCACCTGGGACAGGCACGCACGGCAGTTCTTC.

This clone was observed a handful of times. The J gene is TRBJ1-1, the V gene TRBV5-1; D unresolved. The CDR3 length is 14 residues. The ends were cut back, 1 base at V and 1 base at J, with 8 bases in the middle. Looked up from germline, CDR1 is SGHRS and CDR2 is YFSETQ. For the CDR3, the DNA is TGCGCCAGCAGCTTGCTGGGTAGGAACACTGAAGCTTTCTTT. It translates to CASSLLGRNTEAFF. Full variable domain (rest looked up from reference TRBV5-1 and TRBJ1-1): KAGVTQTPRYLIKTRGQQVTLSCSPISGHRSVSWYQQTPGQGLQFLFEYFSETQRNKGNFPGRFSGRQFSNSRSEMNVSTLELGDSALYLCASSLLGRNTEAFFGQGTRLTVV.

J is TRBJ2-5 and V is TRBV7-2, with D uncertain. The germline gives CDR1 SGHTA, CDR2 FQGNSA. The V end was cut by 5 bases, the J end by 5 bases, with 9 bases between. The CDR3 is 12 residues long. This chain's CDR3 is CASSVDRETQYF. The DNA of the CDR3 is TGTGCCAGCAGCGTAGACCGGGAGACCCAGTACTTC.

This chain joins TRBV4-2 and TRBJ2-3; TRBD2 matches at 7 bases. CDR1 LGHNA and CDR2 YNFKEQ come from the germline V gene. J was trimmed by 1 base and V by 0 bases; bases with no gene match: 1. There are 15 residues in the CDR3. CDR3 protein: CASSQDGLGTDTQYF. CDR3 DNA: TGTGCCAGCAGCCAAGACGGACTAGGCACAGATACGCAGTATTTT.

J is TRBJ2-3 and V is TRBV2, with D possibly called TRBD1 or TRBD2 (5 bases each). The germline V gene has CDR1 SNHLY and CDR2 FYNNEI. The CDR3 is 15 amino acids. Trimming pared 5 bases from V and 0 bases from J, leaving 12 bases between. CDR3 bases: TGTGCCAGCAGTCGGGACCGAACTAGCACAGATACGCAGTATTTT. It is translated as CASSRDRTSTDTQYF.

Note on this clone: Other DNA sequences in the same sample also yield this CDR3. The V call is TRBV13, the J call TRBJ2-1, with D unresolved. The germline V gene encodes CDR1 PRHDT and CDR2 FYEKMQ (reference sequence). The germline V and J ends were trimmed by 1 base and 8 bases, with 6 bases remaining between them. The length of the CDR3 is 12 residues. The CDR3 coding sequence is TGTGCCAGCAGCTTAGAAGGTTATGAGCAGTTCTTC. It codes for CASSLEGYEQFF.

This clone was seen a handful of times. The gene calls are TRBV5-6 and TRBJ1-2; D is undetermined. V was clipped by 3 bases and J by 2 bases, with 11 bases between them. The CDR3 is 14 amino acids. CDR1 and CDR2 (germline): SGHDT, YYEEEE. The DNA of the CDR3 is TGTGCCAGCAGCTGGGAGGACTTGAACTATGGCTACACCTTC. Translating gives CASSWEDLNYGYTF.

The J gene is TRBJ2-3, the V gene TRBV9; TRBD2 might be the D (6 bases). Germline CDR1 SGDLS, CDR2 YYNGEE. Trimming cost V 4 bases and J 2 bases, with 14 bases left between them. The CDR3 consists of 15 residues. CDR3 DNA: TGTGCCAGCAGCAGACGACTAGTCCACACAGATACGCAGTATTTT. It specifies CASSRRLVHTDTQYF.

V is TRBV18 and J is TRBJ2-3, with D hard to call. The V end lost 4 bases, the J end lost 0 bases, and 11 bases lay between the germline ends. Germline CDR1 reads KGHSH; CDR2 reads LQKENI. The CDR3 is made up of 15 amino acids. In DNA, the CDR3 is TGTGCCAGCTCACTGGGCGGCTCTAGCACAGATACGCAGTATTTT. Amino acids: CASSLGGSSTDTQYF.

CDR3 region: CATSRDGRVNNEQFF. In DNA form, the CDR3 reads TGTGCCACCAGCAGAGATGGCAGGGTAAACAATGAGCAGTTCTTC. The chain carries TRBV15 and TRBJ2-1, with a possible D match to TRBD1 (5 bases). The CDR3 totals 15 residues. CDR1 LNHNV and CDR2 YYDKDF come from the germline V gene (reference sequence). Trimming took 0 bases from V and 5 from J, leaving 11 bases between them.

The V gene is TRBV27, the J gene TRBJ2-5; 9 nucleotides agree with TRBD2. Trimming at V came to 3 bases and at J to 5 bases, leaving 13 bases not matched to a gene. CDR3 size: 17 residues. CDR1 and CDR2 from the germline V gene are MNHEY and SMNVEV (reference sequence). This CDR3 is CASSFLKPAGGRETQYF. CDR3 DNA: TGTGCCAGCAGTTTTCTGAAGCCAGCGGGGGGAAGGGAGACCCAGTACTTC.